Below, 19 T cell receptor beta chains from the same sample are listed, as sequenced in a study of shared clonotypes between healthy human individuals. Clones were read by immunoSEQ multiplex PCR, and TCRdb kept only the in-frame ones, dropping some. The sample consists of millions of clones, 90% to 95% of them appearing once. Naive CD8 cells, CD45RO-negative and positively selected for CCR7, excluded terminally differentiated effector memory CD45RA+ cells. Sequencing was performed on naive CD8+ T cells from PBMCs. These receptor sequences come from a man between 18 and 35 years old in good health. Some clones in this sample may be carry-over from other donors' samples.

The chain links TRBV27 to TRBJ1-2; TRBD1 aligns across 7 bases. With 1 base clipped from V and 8 bases from J, the junction kept 10 bases outside the gene matches. This CDR3 has 15 residues. CDR1 and CDR2 from the germline V gene are MNHEY and SMNVEV (reference sequence). CDR3 in DNA: TGTGCCAGCAGTTTATTCTCGACAGGGATTGGCGGCTACACCTTC. Protein sequence: CASSLFSTGIGGYTF.

V gene TRBV4-3 combines with J gene TRBJ2-7, with D perhaps being TRBD1 or TRBD2 (5 bases each). This CDR3 is 16 amino acids long. V shed 0 bases and J shed 3 bases, with 15 bases lying between them. From germline, CDR1 is LGHNA and CDR2 YSLEER. The CDR3: CASSQDRTGLDYEQYF. The CDR3 region has the DNA TGCGCCAGCAGCCAAGATAGGACGGGGCTCGACTACGAGCAGTACTTC.

The V gene is TRBV5-1, the J gene TRBJ1-2, with D hard to call. V was pared by 4 bases and J by 8 bases, with 24 bases between. The CDR3 runs to 16 residues. The germline V gene has CDR1 SGHRS and CDR2 YFSETQ. The CDR3 nucleotides read TGCGCCAGCAGCGATTTTGCTGATCGGATGCTGGAGGGCTACACCTTC. Its translation is CASSDFADRMLEGYTF.

V and J are TRBV10-3 and TRBJ1-5; TRBD1 is a possible D gene (6 bases). Per germline, CDR1 ENHRY and CDR2 SYGVKD. The V gene lost 11 bases and the J gene lost 9 bases, with 8 bases spanning the gap. The CDR3 runs 9 residues. CDR3 loop: CAPRGPQHF. The CDR3 nucleotides read TGTGCCCCCAGGGGGCCCCAGCATTTT.

This sequence joins TRBV7-6 and TRBJ2-3; TRBD2 agrees at 7 bases. Unmatched junction bases numbered 8, after V lost 2 bases and J lost 6 bases. The CDR3 is 15 residues long. Germline V gene sequence: CDR1 SGHVS, CDR2 FNYEAQ. The CDR3 bases are TGTGCCAGCAGCTTACTAGCGGAGTTATTGGATACGCAGTATTTT. It yields the protein CASSLLAELLDTQYF.

J is TRBJ2-1 and V is TRBV28; 9 bases are shared with TRBD2. Germline CDR1 is MDHEN and CDR2 is SYDVKM. CDR3 length: 15 amino acids. The V and J ends lost 4 bases and 7 bases, in that order; junction bases with no gene match: 8. CDR3 DNA: TGTGCCAGCAGTTCCGAAGCGGGAGGTATTAATGAGCAGTTCTTC. It specifies CASSSEAGGINEQFF.

This clone has just one count. This sequence joins TRBV6-5 and TRBJ2-7; 11 positions agree with TRBD1. This CDR3 region has 14 residues. CDR1 MNHEY and CDR2 SVGAGI come from the germline V gene. V dropped 6 bases and J dropped 3; count of bases not matched to a gene: 4. The CDR3 is CASREGTGGYEQYF. The CDR3 nucleotides are TGTGCCAGCAGGGAAGGGACAGGGGGCTACGAGCAGTACTTC.

With respect to this clone: Distinct nucleotide sequences in the sample also encode this CDR3. The chain recombines TRBV19 with TRBJ1-1, with D possibly being TRBD1 (5 bases). The CDR3 has 15 amino acids. Germline-derived CDR1 and CDR2 are LNHDA and SQIVND (reference sequence). V was pared by 3 bases and J by 4 bases, with 15 bases between. CDR3 nucleotides: TGTGCCAGTAGTATTTCCCGGACGGGGGGCACTGAAGCTTTCTTT. Translated, it gives CASSISRTGGTEAFF.

The chain employs TRBV28 and TRBJ2-3, with 7 nucleotides matching TRBD2. The V segment lost 4 bases and the J segment 1 base; nucleotides outside the gene matches: 11. Germline V gene data show CDR1 as MDHEN and CDR2 as SYDVKM. CDR3 size: 17 residues. CDR3 DNA: TGTGCCAGCAGTTCTGCCTGGGTGGCGGGAGGCACAGATACGCAGTATTTT. Protein product: CASSSAWVAGGTDTQYF.

The rearrangement uses TRBV29-1 and TRBJ1-2; 8 nucleotides line up with TRBD1. CDR1 SQVTM and CDR2 ANQGSEA come from the germline V gene. Losses at the gene ends were 4 bases for V and 4 bases for J; bases not matched to a gene: 17. CDR3 length equals 17 residues. CDR3 coding DNA: TGCAGCGTTGTAGGATTATTGCATGACAGGGGCGCCTATGGCTACACCTTC. Its translation is CSVVGLLHDRGAYGYTF.

Worth noting for this clone: The sample contains more than one DNA sequence encoding this CDR3. V usage is TRBV27 and J usage is TRBJ1-2; TRBD1 is a possible D gene (6 bases). The V and J ends lost 1 base and 2 bases respectively, with 8 bases between them. CDR1 and CDR2 from the germline V gene are MNHEY and SMNVEV (reference sequence). There are 14 residues in the CDR3. The CDR3 here is CASSLLQGNYGYTF. The CDR3 DNA reads TGTGCCAGCAGTTTATTACAGGGCAACTATGGCTACACCTTC.

This clone was seen once. The chain joins TRBV6-5 to TRBJ2-1, with D possibly being TRBD1 or TRBD2 (5 bases each). The germline CDR1 and CDR2 sequences are MNHEY and SVGAGI. Trimming took off 6 bases at V and 7 bases at J, with 16 bases between the two ends. The length of the CDR3 is 14 residues. The CDR3, as DNA: TGTGCCAGCAGGATGGGACGCCAAAGGAATGAGCAGTTCTTC. Residues: CASRMGRQRNEQFF.

V is TRBV10-2 and J is TRBJ2-3; D gene uncertain. CDR1 is WSHSY and CDR2 is SAAADI in the germline V gene. Trimming cost V 6 bases and J 1 base, with 14 bases left between them. This CDR3 has 15 residues. In DNA form, the CDR3 reads TGCGCCAGCAGGGAGAACGCTAAAGGCACAGATACGCAGTATTTT. Protein product: CASRENAKGTDTQYF.

The genes are TRBV6-1 and TRBJ1-1, with no clear D. There are 14 residues in the CDR3. V lost 3 bases and J lost 0, with 8 bases in between. In germline, CDR1 is MNHNS, CDR2 SASEGT. CDR3 sequence (DNA): TGTGCCAGCAGTGATTTTCACATGAACACTGAAGCTTTCTTT. It encodes CASSDFHMNTEAFF.

This clone appeared a single time. The rearrangement joins TRBV18 to TRBJ2-1; possibly TRBD1 for D (5 bases). Germline-derived CDR1 and CDR2 are KGHSH and LQKENI. This CDR3 has 14 residues. The ends were cut back, 2 bases at V and 8 bases at J, with 13 bases in the middle. As DNA, the CDR3 is TGTGCCAGCTCACCAGGCCAGGGTAGGTATGAGCAGTTCTTC. As protein: CASSPGQGRYEQFF.

The chain combines TRBV29-1 with TRBJ2-5, with D tentatively TRBD1 (6 bases). Germline lookup yields CDR1 SQVTM and CDR2 ANQGSEA. Trimming removed 4 bases at V and 4 bases at J, with 10 bases between. The length of the CDR3 is 12 residues. The CDR3 here is CSVGTRGETQYF. In nucleotides, the CDR3 is TGCAGCGTTGGAACCAGGGGAGAGACCCAGTACTTC.

The chain employs TRBV7-9 and TRBJ2-3; 8 bases match TRBD2. Trimming at V came to 5 bases and at J to 2 bases, leaving 6 bases not matched to a gene. This CDR3 has 15 amino acids. Germline V gene lookup returns CDR1 SEHNR and CDR2 FQNEAQ (reference sequence). The CDR3 DNA follows: TGTGCCAGCAGCCAAAAACTAGCGGCCACAGATACGCAGTATTTT. It translates to CASSQKLAATDTQYF.

This rearrangement joins TRBV7-9 to TRBJ2-3, with 11 bases aligning to TRBD2. V shed 3 bases, J shed 6 bases, and the junction held 5 bases outside the gene matches. The CDR3 runs to 15 residues. The germline gives CDR1 SEHNR, CDR2 FQNEAQ (reference sequence). CDR3 nucleotides: TGTGCCAGCAGCTTCCCTAGCGGGAGGCTGGATACGCAGTATTTT. It yields the protein CASSFPSGRLDTQYF.

As regards this clone: This sample also contains other DNA sequences that code for the same CDR3. The rearrangement links TRBV5-6 to TRBJ1-4; D is unresolved. Germline V gene sequence: CDR1 SGHDT, CDR2 YYEEEE. V was clipped by 0 bases and J by 5 bases, with 5 bases between them. The length of the CDR3 is 13 residues. CDR3 loop: CASSLGGNEKLFF. In DNA form, the CDR3 reads TGTGCCAGCAGCTTGGGCGGCAATGAAAAACTGTTTTTT.